A single sample gave rise to the 27 T cell receptor beta chains below, sequenced in a study of blood T cell repertoires in COVID-19. Assay: immunoSEQ multiplex PCR; the TCRdb copy retains only in-frame clones and omits some. The sample carries approximately 250,000 clones, 70% to 85% recorded once. The sample taken for sequencing was peripheral blood. The source is a woman aged 40 to 49 who had recovered from COVID-19.

V and J are TRBV25-1 and TRBJ1-1, with TRBD1 matching 8 bases. Germline V gene sequence: CDR1 MGHDK, CDR2 SYGVNS. Trimming removed 3 bases from V and 1 base from J; junction bases left unmatched: 7. The CDR3 contains 16 residues. CDR3 amino acids: CASSDSYGQGNTEAFF. CDR3 sequence (DNA): TGTGCCAGCAGTGATTCGTACGGACAGGGGAACACTGAAGCTTTCTTT.

The rearrangement uses TRBV7-2 and TRBJ2-3, with 7 bases matching TRBD2. This CDR3 region has 16 residues. From germline, CDR1 is SGHTA and CDR2 FQGNSA. Unmatched junction bases numbered 8, after V lost 1 base and J lost 4 bases. CDR3 amino acids: CASSLGPGRVADTQYF. CDR3 sequence (DNA): TGTGCCAGCAGCTTAGGCCCGGGGAGGGTAGCAGATACGCAGTATTTT.

This chain links TRBV7-2 with TRBJ2-5; perhaps TRBD2 as D (5 bases). There are 12 residues in the CDR3. Trimming shortened V by 3 bases and J by 5 bases, and 7 bases separated the two germline ends. Germline values: CDR1 SGHTA, CDR2 FQGNSA. The CDR3 protein is CASSFRGETQYF. Written as DNA, the CDR3 is TGTGCCAGCAGCTTTAGAGGGGAGACCCAGTACTTC. Looking up the rest from reference TRBV7-2 and TRBJ2-5 gives the full variable domain: GAGVSQSPSNKVTEKGKDVELRCDPISGHTALYWYRQSLGQGLEFLIYFQGNSAPDKSGLPSDRFSAERTGGSVSTLTIQRTQQEDSAVYLCASSFRGETQYFGPGTRLLVL.

This clone was seen once. The chain is built from TRBV7-8 and TRBJ2-1; D might be TRBD2 (7 bases). Trimming removed 5 bases at V and 4 bases at J, with 12 bases between. The CDR3 runs 14 residues. Germline CDR1 reads SGHVS; CDR2 reads FQNEAQ. The CDR3 DNA reads TGTGCCAGCAGCCGGGGGGCGGAGTACAATGAGCAGTTCTTC. This sequence encodes CASSRGAEYNEQFF. The full variable domain, with the rest looked up from reference TRBV7-8 and TRBJ2-1, is GAGVSQSPRYKVAKRGQDVALRCDPISGHVSLFWYQQALGQGPEFLTYFQNEAQLDKSGLPSDRFFAERPEGSVSTLKIQRTQQEDSAVYLCASSRGAEYNEQFFGPGTRLTVL.

The gene calls are TRBV5-8 and TRBJ1-5; 9 bases line up with TRBD1. V lost 2 bases to trimming and J lost 3 bases; unmatched junction nucleotides: 3. Germline CDR1 is SGHTS and CDR2 is YDEGEE. The CDR3 length is 15 residues. The DNA of the CDR3 is TGTGCCAGCAGCTTTGGGACAGGGTACAATCAGCCCCAGCATTTT. This translates into CASSFGTGYNQPQHF. Looking up the rest from reference TRBV5-8 and TRBJ1-5 gives the full variable domain: EAGVTQSPTHLIKTRGQQATLRCSPISGHTSVYWYQQALGLGLQFLLWYDEGEERNRGNFPPRFSGRQFPNYSSELNVNALELEDSALYLCASSFGTGYNQPQHFGDGTRLSIL.

This clone has a handful of counts. The chain carries TRBV6-6 and TRBJ1-5; 8 bases are shared with TRBD1. Trimming took 5 bases from V and 4 from J; bases not matched to a gene: 1. This CDR3 comprises 13 residues. Germline-derived CDR1 and CDR2 are MNHNY and SVGAGI (reference sequence). The CDR3 nucleotides read TGTGCCAGCAGTCAGGGGGCGAATCAGCCCCAGCATTTT. It encodes CASSQGANQPQHF.

The CDR3 bases are TGTGCCAGCAGCCGAGGGACAGGAACCTACGAGCAGTACTTC. Translated: CASSRGTGTYEQYF. The chain employs TRBV3-1 (or the pseudogene TRBV3-2) and TRBJ2-7, with 8 bases lining up with TRBD1. With V trimmed by 4 bases and J by 2 bases, 4 bases remained unmatched. Looked up from germline, CDR1 is LGHDT and CDR2 is YNNKEL (reference sequence). This CDR3 comprises 14 residues.

The chain couples TRBV28 to TRBJ1-4; TRBD1 aligns across 10 bases. The CDR3 has 14 residues. Germline V CDR1 and CDR2: MDHEN, SYDVKM. V gave up 5 bases and J gave up 7 bases; unmatched junction bases: 4. In DNA, the CDR3 is TGTGCCAGCAGTCAGGGACAGGGGCCTGAAAAACTGTTTTTT. Residues: CASSQGQGPEKLFF.

The chain is built from TRBV13 and TRBJ2-1; D might be TRBD1 (6 bases). The V end lost 4 bases, the J end lost 4 bases, and 14 bases lay between the germline ends. Germline assignment: CDR1 PRHDT and CDR2 FYEKMQ (reference sequence). The CDR3 runs to 15 residues. CDR3 DNA: TGTGCCAGCAGCTCAGGGGCGGACAGTTACAATGAGCAGTTCTTC. This sequence encodes CASSSGADSYNEQFF.

This clone was counted a single time. The V gene is TRBV7-9, the J gene TRBJ1-1, with D maybe TRBD1 (6 bases). The CDR3 spans 17 residues. Germline V lookup: CDR1 SEHNR, CDR2 FQNEAQ (reference sequence). V was pared by 1 base and J by 5 bases, with 20 bases between. CDR3 in DNA: TGTGCCAGCAGCTTAGAAAGGGGGGGTATTAAAGGAACTGAAGCTTTCTTT. Translation: CASSLERGGIKGTEAFF.

This sequence joins TRBV28 and TRBJ1-3; possibly TRBD1 for D (5 bases). Trimming cost V 7 bases and J 2 bases, with 12 bases left between them. The CDR3 covers 14 residues. Germline CDR1 MDHEN, CDR2 SYDVKM. The CDR3 nucleotides read TGTGCCAGCACGGTTGGGGGGACTGGAAACACCATATATTTT. Translating it yields CASTVGGTGNTIYF. The complete variable domain, with remaining parts taken from reference TRBV28 and TRBJ1-3, reads DVKVTQSSRYLVKRTGEKVFLECVQDMDHENMFWYRQDPGLGLRLIYFSYDVKMKEKGDIPEGYSVSREKKERFSLILESASTNQTSMYLCASTVGGTGNTIYFGEGSWLTVV.

The chain links TRBV21-1 to TRBJ2-7; the D call in the table, TRBD2, was not verified against the DNA. TRBV21-1 corresponds to a pseudogene. This CDR3 has 21 amino acids. The CDR3, as DNA: TGTGCCAGCAGCAAAGCGGGGGGCGGGGGAGTTTCAATATCCTCCTCCTACGAGCAGTACTTC. Translated, it gives CASSKAGGGGVSISSSYEQYF.

This clone showed up just a few times. The V call is TRBV4-3, the J call TRBJ1-1, with unresolved D. The germline gives CDR1 LGHNA, CDR2 YSLEER. This CDR3 has 15 amino acids. V was cut by 0 bases and J by 5 bases, with 13 bases left in between. The CDR3 here is CASSQETQVRTEAFF. In DNA form, the CDR3 reads TGCGCCAGCAGCCAAGAAACCCAGGTACGAACTGAAGCTTTCTTT.

This chain joins TRBV7-2 and TRBJ2-3, with 8 nucleotides matching TRBD2. From germline, CDR1 is SGHTA and CDR2 FQGNSA. The CDR3 extends over 16 amino acids. J was trimmed by 4 bases and V by 1 base; bases with no gene match: 7. In DNA form, the CDR3 reads TGTGCCAGCAGCTTAGAGGGGCGGGGGGTAGCAGATACGCAGTATTTT. This codes for CASSLEGRGVADTQYF. The whole variable domain, remainder taken from reference TRBV7-2 and TRBJ2-3, is GAGVSQSPSNKVTEKGKDVELRCDPISGHTALYWYRQSLGQGLEFLIYFQGNSAPDKSGLPSDRFSAERTGGSVSTLTIQRTQQEDSAVYLCASSLEGRGVADTQYFGPGTRLTVL.

The J gene is TRBJ2-6, the V gene TRBV19, with D perhaps matching TRBD1 (6 bases). The CDR3 totals 17 residues. V dropped 6 bases and J dropped 0 bases, with 15 bases sitting between them. Germline-derived CDR1 and CDR2 are LNHDA and SQIVND (reference sequence). The CDR3 nucleotides read TGTGCCAGTAGCGGACAGAGTATGAGCTCTGGGGCCAACGTCCTGACTTTC. Its translation is CASSGQSMSSGANVLTF.

This clone was detected only a few times. This sample also contains other DNA sequences that code for the same CDR3. The chain recombines TRBV12-3 or TRBV12-4 with TRBJ1-6; D remains unclear. Trimming removed 4 bases from V and 13 bases from J, with 11 bases in between. There are 12 residues in the CDR3. The CDR3: CASSSSGEPLHF. DNA of the CDR3: TGTGCCAGCAGTTCCTCCGGGGAGCCCCTCCACTTT.

The V and J genes are TRBV5-1 and TRBJ2-7; D ambiguous. V lost 1 base, J lost 2 bases, and 10 bases lay in between. The germline V gene has CDR1 SGHRS and CDR2 YFSETQ. The CDR3 is made up of 14 amino acids. CDR3 in amino acids: CASSLNAGPYEQYF. The DNA of the CDR3 is TGCGCCAGCAGCTTGAATGCAGGCCCCTACGAGCAGTACTTC. Filled out from reference TRBV5-1 and TRBJ2-7, the complete variable domain reads KAGVTQTPRYLIKTRGQQVTLSCSPISGHRSVSWYQQTPGQGLQFLFEYFSETQRNKGNFPGRFSGRQFSNSRSEMNVSTLELGDSALYLCASSLNAGPYEQYFGPGTRLTVT.

The genes are TRBV7-2 and TRBJ2-1, with 7 bases lining up with TRBD2. The germline gives CDR1 SGHTA, CDR2 FQGNSA. V trimming: 5 bases; J trimming: 0 bases; junction bases outside the gene matches: 7. The length of the CDR3 is 16 residues. DNA for the CDR3: TGTGCCAGCAGCCCCGGGGGGAGCGGCTCCTACAATGAGCAGTTCTTC. Encoded protein: CASSPGGSGSYNEQFF.

The chain has TRBV7-6 and TRBJ2-1; 7 bases align to TRBD2. CDR1 is SGHVS and CDR2 is FNYEAQ in the germline V gene. The CDR3 length is 14 residues. The V gene end was trimmed by 5 bases and the J gene end by 9 bases; junction bases not matched to a gene: 10. The CDR3 DNA reads as TGTGCCAGCAGCACGGGACTACTCAACACTGAGCAGTTCTTC. It translates to CASSTGLLNTEQFF.

The chain joins TRBV19 to TRBJ2-7; 12 bases map to TRBD1. The CDR3 has 15 residues. V was clipped by 4 bases and J by 4 bases; unmatched bases: 5. Germline V gene sequence: CDR1 LNHDA, CDR2 SQIVND (reference sequence). The CDR3 region is CASSKPGQGAYEQYF. As DNA, the CDR3 is TGTGCCAGTAGTAAACCGGGACAGGGGGCTTACGAGCAGTACTTC.

This chain links TRBV4-2 with TRBJ2-3; 9 bases line up with TRBD1. The CDR3 runs to 16 residues. Germline trimming cut 0 bases from V and 0 bases from J; bases unmatched to any gene: 1. CDR1 LGHNA and CDR2 YNFKEQ come from the germline V gene. CDR3 region: CASSQEDRGSTDTQYF. The DNA for the CDR3 is TGTGCCAGCAGCCAAGAGGACAGGGGAAGCACAGATACGCAGTATTTT.

The V gene is TRBV7-2, the J gene TRBJ2-4; 10 bases line up with TRBD1. This CDR3 comprises 15 residues. Germline V CDR1 and CDR2: SGHTA, FQGNSA. V trimming: 1 base; J trimming: 7 bases; junction bases outside the gene matches: 4. The DNA for the CDR3 is TGTGCCAGCAGCTTAGTCGGGACAGGGGCCAACATTCAGTACTTC. Translated: CASSLVGTGANIQYF.

The chain combines TRBV5-4 with TRBJ2-7; 7 bases fit TRBD1. V shed 4 bases and J 2 bases; nucleotides not matched to a gene: 12. Germline V gene lookup returns CDR1 SGHNT and CDR2 YYREEE (reference sequence). The CDR3 length is 16 residues. The CDR3 DNA sequence: TGTGCCAGCAGCAGCGACAGGGCGCCGAACCCCTACGAGCAGTACTTC. It specifies CASSSDRAPNPYEQYF.

The chain employs TRBV4-3 and TRBJ1-5, with TRBD1 identical over 7 bases. The ends lost 4 bases at V and 7 bases at J; junction bases unmatched: 7. Germline V gene sequence: CDR1 LGHNA, CDR2 YSLEER. CDR3 length equals 14 residues. The CDR3 sequence is CASSLWAGGQPQHF. CDR3 nucleotide sequence: TGCGCCAGCAGCCTATGGGCAGGGGGGCAGCCCCAGCATTTT.

The rearrangement links TRBV10-3 to TRBJ1-6; D remains unclear. Germline assignment: CDR1 ENHRY and CDR2 SYGVKD. V lost 6 bases, J lost 8 bases, and 14 bases lay in between. CDR3 size: 14 residues. CDR3 region: CAISLDGTHSPLHF. The CDR3 bases are TGTGCCATCAGCCTCGATGGTACTCATTCACCCCTCCACTTT.

The chain joins TRBV27 to TRBJ2-3, with 8 positions matching TRBD1. CDR1 and CDR2 from the germline V gene are MNHEY and SMNVEV (reference sequence). Unmatched junction bases numbered 7, after V lost 0 bases and J lost 5 bases. The CDR3 loop spans 16 amino acids. For the CDR3, the DNA is TGTGCCAGCAGTTTATCCCCTGACAGGGGCGGAGATACGCAGTATTTT. Its protein product is CASSLSPDRGGDTQYF.

The chain has TRBV5-1 and TRBJ2-3; 7 bases agree with TRBD1. V lost 6 bases to trimming and J lost 3 bases; unmatched junction nucleotides: 7. From germline, CDR1 is SGHRS and CDR2 YFSETQ. This CDR3 is built from 14 residues. This CDR3 reads CASKRQGITDTQYF. The CDR3 DNA sequence: TGCGCCAGCAAGCGACAGGGAATAACAGATACGCAGTATTTT.